The rows below give T cell receptor beta chains drawn from one sample of a study of T cell responses to AZD1222 COVID-19 vaccine. Using immunoSEQ multiplex PCR, the repertoire was profiled, and TCRdb retains in-frame clones only, with some absent. The sample contains more than 100,000 clones, approximately 90% of which appear only once. Sequencing was performed on peripheral blood, taken on day 0 of AZD1222 vaccination. The receptors shown here come from an adult in good health. The CDR3 runs from the conserved cysteine through the conserved F or W. Each record gives: clone size, V gene, J gene, D gene, CDR3 protein, CDR3 DNA. The D gene is left open where the match is weak. For some rows the clone size is stated as once, few or many, or as a class when expanded; others skip it.

clone_size: NA; v_call: TRBV19; j_call: TRBJ2-1; d_call: TRBD1; cdr3_aa: CASSPDRGRYNEQFF; cdr3_nt: TGTGCCAGTAGTCCGGACAGGGGTCGGTACAATGAGCAGTTCTTC
clone_size: NA; v_call: TRBV29-1; j_call: TRBJ2-1; d_call: NA; cdr3_aa: CSVRGVAGYNEQFF; cdr3_nt: TGCAGCGTTCGTGGGGTTGCGGGCTACAATGAGCAGTTCTTC
clone_size: NA; v_call: TRBV7-2; j_call: TRBJ1-1; d_call: NA; cdr3_aa: CASSFQRNTEAFF; cdr3_nt: TGTGCCAGCAGCTTTCAACGGAACACTGAAGCTTTCTTT
clone_size: NA; v_call: TRBV12-5; j_call: TRBJ2-3; d_call: NA; cdr3_aa: CASGHQGYEQYF; cdr3_nt: TGTGCTAGTGGCCATCAGGGATATGAGCAGTATTTT
clone_size: NA; v_call: TRBV18; j_call: TRBJ1-2; d_call: NA; cdr3_aa: CASSPGTQGQLGYGYTF; cdr3_nt: TGTGCCAGCTCACCGGGCACGCAGGGCCAGCTGGGCTATGGCTACACCTTC
clone_size: once; v_call: TRBV6-5; j_call: TRBJ1-3; d_call: NA; cdr3_aa: CASTVSGNTIYF; cdr3_nt: TGTGCCAGCACCGTATCTGGAAACACCATATATTTT
clone_size: NA; v_call: TRBV4-1; j_call: TRBJ2-7; d_call: NA; cdr3_aa: CASSHATGKPYEQYF; cdr3_nt: TGCGCCAGCAGCCATGCCACCGGGAAACCCTACGAGCAGTACTTC
clone_size: once; v_call: TRBV27; j_call: TRBJ2-5; d_call: TRBD1; cdr3_aa: CASSFRDRGETQYF; cdr3_nt: TGTGCCAGCAGTTTCCGGGACAGGGGGGAGACCCAGTACTTC
clone_size: NA; v_call: TRBV5-4; j_call: TRBJ2-2; d_call: NA; cdr3_aa: CASSPQGPGRTGELFF; cdr3_nt: TGTGCCAGCAGTCCTCAGGGCCCAGGGAGAACCGGGGAGCTGTTTTTT
clone_size: NA; v_call: TRBV6-5; j_call: TRBJ1-1; d_call: NA; cdr3_aa: CASSRGSRTEAFF; cdr3_nt: TGTGCCAGCAGTCGGGGCAGCCGCACTGAAGCTTTCTTT
clone_size: once; v_call: TRBV2; j_call: TRBJ2-3; d_call: NA; cdr3_aa: CASSLYTQYF; cdr3_nt: TGTGCCAGCAGTTTATATACGCAGTATTTT
clone_size: NA; v_call: TRBV10-2; j_call: TRBJ1-2; d_call: NA; cdr3_aa: CASSGQALGYGYTF; cdr3_nt: TGCGCCAGCAGTGGACAGGCGCTAGGCTATGGCTACACCTTC
clone_size: NA; v_call: TRBV6-5; j_call: TRBJ1-5; d_call: TRBD1; cdr3_aa: CASRNKQGINQPQHF; cdr3_nt: TGTGCCAGCAGGAACAAACAGGGGATTAATCAGCCCCAGCATTTT
clone_size: NA; v_call: TRBV4-1; j_call: TRBJ2-4; d_call: NA; cdr3_aa: CASSQEGPSRAGLAKNIQYF; cdr3_nt: TGCGCCAGCAGCCAAGAGGGACCCTCACGGGCGGGTCTAGCCAAAAACATTCAGTACTTC
clone_size: NA; v_call: TRBV28; j_call: TRBJ2-1; d_call: TRBD2; cdr3_aa: CAVGGQSSYNEQFF; cdr3_nt: TGTGCTGTGGGAGGGCAGAGCTCCTACAATGAGCAGTTCTTC
clone_size: NA; v_call: TRBV28; j_call: TRBJ2-5; d_call: NA; cdr3_aa: CASSLRETQYF; cdr3_nt: TGTGCCAGCAGTTTAAGGGAGACCCAGTACTTC
clone_size: NA; v_call: TRBV27; j_call: TRBJ1-2; d_call: TRBD1; cdr3_aa: CASRPMTGNGYTF; cdr3_nt: TGTGCCAGCAGACCCATGACAGGGAATGGCTACACCTTC
clone_size: NA; v_call: TRBV6-1; j_call: TRBJ2-7; d_call: NA; cdr3_aa: CASSEAQATTAYEQYF; cdr3_nt: TGTGCCAGCAGTGAAGCGCAGGCGACCACGGCCTACGAGCAGTACTTC
clone_size: NA; v_call: TRBV27; j_call: TRBJ1-1; d_call: NA; cdr3_aa: CASSLRGANTEAFF; cdr3_nt: TGTGCCAGCAGTCTCCGGGGGGCGAACACTGAAGCTTTCTTT
clone_size: NA; v_call: TRBV5-1; j_call: TRBJ1-6; d_call: NA; cdr3_aa: CASSLAESSYNSPLHF; cdr3_nt: TGCGCCAGCAGCTTGGCTGAGAGCTCCTATAATTCACCCCTCCACTTT
clone_size: NA; v_call: TRBV24-1; j_call: TRBJ2-1; d_call: TRBD2; cdr3_aa: CATGGSSYNEQFF; cdr3_nt: TGTGCCACGGGAGGGAGCTCCTACAATGAGCAGTTCTTC
clone_size: NA; v_call: TRBV18; j_call: TRBJ1-1; d_call: NA; cdr3_aa: CASSPQRGGGHTEAFF; cdr3_nt: TGTGCCAGCTCACCACAGAGGGGCGGAGGGCACACTGAAGCTTTCTTT
clone_size: NA; v_call: TRBV30; j_call: TRBJ1-2; d_call: NA; cdr3_aa: CAWSVQGLYTF; cdr3_nt: TGTGCCTGGAGTGTACAGGGTCTCTACACCTTC
clone_size: NA; v_call: TRBV5-1; j_call: TRBJ2-7; d_call: NA; cdr3_aa: CASSLTHSYEQYF; cdr3_nt: TGCGCCAGCAGCCTGACCCATTCCTACGAGCAGTACTTC
clone_size: NA; v_call: TRBV27; j_call: TRBJ1-4; d_call: NA; cdr3_aa: CASSLSPDSNEKLFF; cdr3_nt: TGTGCCAGCAGTTTATCGCCAGATAGTAATGAAAAACTGTTTTTT
clone_size: NA; v_call: TRBV6-1; j_call: TRBJ1-4; d_call: NA; cdr3_aa: CASSDKSVEKLFF; cdr3_nt: TGTGCCAGCAGTGACAAGTCCGTTGAAAAACTGTTTTTT
clone_size: NA; v_call: TRBV4-2; j_call: TRBJ2-7; d_call: NA; cdr3_aa: CASSQLGAYEQYF; cdr3_nt: TGTGCCAGCAGCCAACTCGGGGCATACGAGCAGTACTTC
clone_size: NA; v_call: TRBV28; j_call: TRBJ2-1; d_call: TRBD2; cdr3_aa: CASSAPSGSYYNEQFF; cdr3_nt: TGTGCCAGCAGTGCCCCTAGCGGGAGTTACTACAATGAGCAGTTCTTC
clone_size: NA; v_call: TRBV2; j_call: TRBJ1-2; d_call: TRBD1; cdr3_aa: CASSEARTGRNYGYTF; cdr3_nt: TGTGCCAGCAGTGAGGCCCGGACAGGGAGGAACTATGGCTACACCTTC
clone_size: once; v_call: TRBV13; j_call: TRBJ2-1; d_call: TRBD2; cdr3_aa: CASSTPGAGGPWSEQFF; cdr3_nt: TGTGCCAGCAGCACCCCGGGGGCGGGAGGGCCGTGGAGTGAGCAGTTCTTC
clone_size: NA; v_call: TRBV6-5; j_call: TRBJ1-2; d_call: NA; cdr3_aa: CASSSTGNGYTF; cdr3_nt: TGTGCCAGCAGTTCCACAGGGAATGGCTACACCTTC
clone_size: NA; v_call: TRBV19; j_call: TRBJ1-2; d_call: NA; cdr3_aa: CASSIPTQTNYGYTF; cdr3_nt: TGTGCCAGTAGTATCCCGACACAGACTAACTATGGCTACACCTTC
clone_size: once; v_call: TRBV18; j_call: TRBJ1-2; d_call: NA; cdr3_aa: CASSPLTSLYGYTF; cdr3_nt: TGTGCCAGCTCACCCCTTACGTCCCTCTATGGCTACACCTTC
clone_size: NA; v_call: TRBV6-5; j_call: TRBJ1-2; d_call: TRBD1; cdr3_aa: CASRYQGAGYGYTF; cdr3_nt: TGTGCCAGCAGATACCAGGGGGCAGGTTATGGCTACACCTTC
clone_size: NA; v_call: TRBV3-1/TRBV3-2; j_call: TRBJ2-5; d_call: TRBD2; cdr3_aa: CASSQVRLAGGPRQETQYF; cdr3_nt: TGTGCCAGCAGCCAAGTCCGACTAGCGGGGGGACCCCGCCAAGAGACCCAGTACTTC
clone_size: NA; v_call: TRBV11-2; j_call: TRBJ2-7; d_call: TRBD2; cdr3_aa: CASSTDPWTSAEQYF; cdr3_nt: TGTGCCAGCAGCACCGATCCTTGGACTAGCGCCGAGCAGTACTTC
clone_size: NA; v_call: TRBV12-3/TRBV12-4; j_call: TRBJ1-4; d_call: NA; cdr3_aa: CASRRGNEKLFF; cdr3_nt: TGTGCCAGCAGGAGGGGAAATGAAAAACTGTTTTTT
clone_size: few; v_call: TRBV5-1; j_call: TRBJ2-7; d_call: NA; cdr3_aa: CASSSFGDYEQYF; cdr3_nt: TGCGCCAGCAGCTCATTCGGAGATTACGAGCAGTACTTC
clone_size: NA; v_call: TRBV5-1; j_call: TRBJ1-2; d_call: NA; cdr3_aa: CASSLGSINYGYTF; cdr3_nt: TGCGCCAGCAGCTTGGGATCGATAAACTATGGCTACACCTTC
clone_size: NA; v_call: TRBV18; j_call: TRBJ1-2; d_call: NA; cdr3_aa: CASSPSGGVSGYTF; cdr3_nt: TGTGCCAGCTCACCGTCGGGGGGCGTTAGTGGCTACACCTTC
clone_size: NA; v_call: TRBV5-1; j_call: TRBJ2-7; d_call: NA; cdr3_aa: CASSFSLGLDEQYF; cdr3_nt: TGCGCCAGCAGCTTCTCCCTGGGGCTCGACGAGCAGTACTTC
clone_size: once; v_call: TRBV7-2; j_call: TRBJ1-1; d_call: NA; cdr3_aa: CASSLGANTEAFF; cdr3_nt: TGTGCCAGCAGCTTAGGGGCGAACACTGAAGCTTTCTTT
clone_size: NA; v_call: TRBV19; j_call: TRBJ1-2; d_call: NA; cdr3_aa: CASGRTNYGYTF; cdr3_nt: TGTGCCAGTGGGCGTACAAACTATGGCTACACCTTC